This TCR beta chain was profiled in a study of blood T cells in healthy people across ages. Across the study: The capture of about one barcoded beta molecule per two T cells was achieved by template switching. Study observations and caveats: Getting older went along with TCR beta diversity per million T cells dropping roughly linearly. Estimated diversity, derived from one million T cells, was regarded as an underestimate.

This clonotype appeared a few times. Its specificity is unknown. V lost 6 bases, J lost 4 bases, and 12 bases lay in between. The CDR3 covers 12 residues. Germline assignment: CDR1 SQVTM and CDR2 ANQGSEA. A sample-barcoded 5' primer and a J-beta primer mix were used in a second PCR of about 7 to 12 cycles. TCRdb re-analysed the 5' RACE reads in MiXCR, keeping a single row per CDR3 protein. Found here are about 1.7 million distinct CDR3 sequences, approximately 30% of them singletons; the top ten hold about 7.7%. The sequence was obtained from a woman aged 25 to 39 in good health. Sequenced: blood. The V gene is TRBV29-1, the J gene TRBJ1-2; no reliable D call. The CDR3 region is CSVRTAGYGYTF. As DNA, the CDR3 is TGCAGCGTCCGGACCGCTGGCTATGGCTACACCTTC.